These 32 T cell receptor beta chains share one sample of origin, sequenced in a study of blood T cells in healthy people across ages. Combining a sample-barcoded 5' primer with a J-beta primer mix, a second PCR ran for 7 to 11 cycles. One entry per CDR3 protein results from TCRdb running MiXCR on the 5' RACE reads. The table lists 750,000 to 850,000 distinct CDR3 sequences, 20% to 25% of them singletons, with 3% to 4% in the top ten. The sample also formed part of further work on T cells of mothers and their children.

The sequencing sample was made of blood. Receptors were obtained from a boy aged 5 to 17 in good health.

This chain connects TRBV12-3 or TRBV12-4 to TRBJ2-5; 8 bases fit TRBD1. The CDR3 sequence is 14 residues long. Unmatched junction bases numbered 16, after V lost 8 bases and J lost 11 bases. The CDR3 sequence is CASGPRTGPTEQYF. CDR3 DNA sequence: TGTGCCAGCGGCCCAAGGACAGGGCCAACGGAGCAGTACTTC.

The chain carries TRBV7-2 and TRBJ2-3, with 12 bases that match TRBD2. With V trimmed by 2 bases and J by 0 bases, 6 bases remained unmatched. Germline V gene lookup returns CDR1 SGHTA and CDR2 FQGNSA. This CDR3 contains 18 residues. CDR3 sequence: CASSLQLAGGPSTDTQYF. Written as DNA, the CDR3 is TGTGCCAGCAGCTTACAACTAGCGGGGGGACCAAGCACAGATACGCAGTATTTT.

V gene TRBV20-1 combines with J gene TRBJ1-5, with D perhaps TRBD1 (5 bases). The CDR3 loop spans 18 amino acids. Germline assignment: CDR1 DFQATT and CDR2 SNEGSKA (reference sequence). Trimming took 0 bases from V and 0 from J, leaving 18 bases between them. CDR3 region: CSARDPRAGQTSNQPQHF. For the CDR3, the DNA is TGCAGTGCTAGAGATCCCAGGGCAGGGCAGACTAGCAATCAGCCCCAGCATTTT.

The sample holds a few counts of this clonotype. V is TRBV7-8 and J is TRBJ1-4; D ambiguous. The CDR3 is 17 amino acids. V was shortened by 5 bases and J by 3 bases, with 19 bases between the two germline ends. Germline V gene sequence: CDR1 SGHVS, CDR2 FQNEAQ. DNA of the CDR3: TGTGCCAGCAGCCCCCGCGTGGGCGAACGAGCTAATGAAAAACTGTTTTTT. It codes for CASSPRVGERANEKLFF.

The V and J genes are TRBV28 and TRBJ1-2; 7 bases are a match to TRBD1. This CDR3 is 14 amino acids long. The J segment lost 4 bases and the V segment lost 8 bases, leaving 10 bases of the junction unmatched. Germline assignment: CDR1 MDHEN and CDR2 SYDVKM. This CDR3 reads CASFPGGQVYGYTF. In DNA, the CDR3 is TGTGCCAGCTTCCCAGGGGGGCAGGTCTATGGCTACACCTTC.

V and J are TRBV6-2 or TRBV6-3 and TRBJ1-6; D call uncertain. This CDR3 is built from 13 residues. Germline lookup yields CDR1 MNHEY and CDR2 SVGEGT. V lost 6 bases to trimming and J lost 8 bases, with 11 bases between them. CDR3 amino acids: CASRYRQDSPLHF. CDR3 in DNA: TGTGCCAGCAGATATCGTCAGGATTCACCCCTCCACTTT.

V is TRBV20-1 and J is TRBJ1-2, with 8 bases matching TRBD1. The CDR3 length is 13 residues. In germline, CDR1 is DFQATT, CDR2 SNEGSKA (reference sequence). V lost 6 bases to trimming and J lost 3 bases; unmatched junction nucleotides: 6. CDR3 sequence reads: CSARQGTDYGYTF. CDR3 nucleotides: TGCAGTGCCCGACAGGGGACCGACTATGGCTACACCTTC.

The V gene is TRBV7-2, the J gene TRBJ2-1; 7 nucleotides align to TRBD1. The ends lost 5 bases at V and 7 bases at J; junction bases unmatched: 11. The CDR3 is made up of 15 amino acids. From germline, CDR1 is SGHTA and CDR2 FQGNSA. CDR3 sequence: CASSVSGTDLNEQFF. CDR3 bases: TGTGCCAGCAGCGTCTCCGGGACAGACTTAAATGAGCAGTTCTTC.

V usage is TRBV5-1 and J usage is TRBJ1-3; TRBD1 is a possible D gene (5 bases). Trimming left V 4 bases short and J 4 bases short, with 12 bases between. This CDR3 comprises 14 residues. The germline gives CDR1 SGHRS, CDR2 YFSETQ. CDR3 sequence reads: CASSPGGTGNTIYF. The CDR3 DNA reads TGCGCCAGCAGCCCTGGCGGGACCGGAAACACCATATATTTT. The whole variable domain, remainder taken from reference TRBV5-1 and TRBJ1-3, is KAGVTQTPRYLIKTRGQQVTLSCSPISGHRSVSWYQQTPGQGLQFLFEYFSETQRNKGNFPGRFSGRQFSNSRSEMNVSTLELGDSALYLCASSPGGTGNTIYFGEGSWLTVV.

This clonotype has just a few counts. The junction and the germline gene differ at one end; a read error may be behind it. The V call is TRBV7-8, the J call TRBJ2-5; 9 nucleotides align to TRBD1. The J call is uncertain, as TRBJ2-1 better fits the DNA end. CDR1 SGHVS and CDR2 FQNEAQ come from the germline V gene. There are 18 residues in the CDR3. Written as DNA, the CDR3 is TGTGCCAGCAGCCTAGCCACCTTTATCGGGACAGGGCCCAATGAGCAGTTCTTC. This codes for CASSLATFIGTGPNEQFF.

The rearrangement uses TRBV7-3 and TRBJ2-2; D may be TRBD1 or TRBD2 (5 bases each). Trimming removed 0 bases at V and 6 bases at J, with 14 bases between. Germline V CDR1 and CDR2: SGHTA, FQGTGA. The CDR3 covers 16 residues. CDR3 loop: CASSLTVTRGAGELFF. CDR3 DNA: TGTGCCAGCAGCTTAACGGTCACTAGAGGGGCCGGGGAGCTGTTTTTT.

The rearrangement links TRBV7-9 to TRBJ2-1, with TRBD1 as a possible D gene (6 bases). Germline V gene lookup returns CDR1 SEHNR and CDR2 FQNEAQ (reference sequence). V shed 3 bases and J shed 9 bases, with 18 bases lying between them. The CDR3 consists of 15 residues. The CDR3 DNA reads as TGTGCCAGCAGCTTGGGTGGGCAGGGGCCTGGTGAGCAGTTCTTC. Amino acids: CASSLGGQGPGEQFF.

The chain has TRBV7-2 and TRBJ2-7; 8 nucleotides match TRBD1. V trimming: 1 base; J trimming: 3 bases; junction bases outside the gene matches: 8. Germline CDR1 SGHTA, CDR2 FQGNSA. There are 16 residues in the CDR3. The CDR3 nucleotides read TGTGCCAGCAGCTTAGTATCGACAGGGGCTATCTACGAGCAGTACTTC. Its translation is CASSLVSTGAIYEQYF.

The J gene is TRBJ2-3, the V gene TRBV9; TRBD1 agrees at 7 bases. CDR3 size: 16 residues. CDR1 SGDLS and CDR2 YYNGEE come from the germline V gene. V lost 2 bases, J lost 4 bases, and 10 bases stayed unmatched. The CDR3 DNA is TGTGCCAGCAGCGTCCGCCACAGGGGCGAGGCAGATACGCAGTATTTT. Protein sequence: CASSVRHRGEADTQYF.

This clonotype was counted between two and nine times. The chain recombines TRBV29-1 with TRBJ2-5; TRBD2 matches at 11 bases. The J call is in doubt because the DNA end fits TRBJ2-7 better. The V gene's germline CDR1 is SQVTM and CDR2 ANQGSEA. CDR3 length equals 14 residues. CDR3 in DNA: TGCAGCGCCGAAACTAGCGGGAGTGGAGGCGAGCAGTACTTC. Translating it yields CSAETSGSGGEQYF.

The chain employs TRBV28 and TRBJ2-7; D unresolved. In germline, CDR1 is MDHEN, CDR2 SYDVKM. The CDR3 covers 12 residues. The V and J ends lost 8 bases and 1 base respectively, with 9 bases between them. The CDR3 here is CASFTQSYEQYF. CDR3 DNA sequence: TGTGCCAGCTTTACACAGTCCTACGAGCAGTACTTC.

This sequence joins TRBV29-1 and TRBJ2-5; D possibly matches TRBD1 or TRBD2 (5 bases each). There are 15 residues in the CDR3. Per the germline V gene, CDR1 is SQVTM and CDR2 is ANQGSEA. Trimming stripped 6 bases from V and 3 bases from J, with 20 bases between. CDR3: CSVGRTGSEKETQYF. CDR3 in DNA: TGCAGCGTGGGACGAACGGGCTCTGAAAAAGAGACCCAGTACTTC.

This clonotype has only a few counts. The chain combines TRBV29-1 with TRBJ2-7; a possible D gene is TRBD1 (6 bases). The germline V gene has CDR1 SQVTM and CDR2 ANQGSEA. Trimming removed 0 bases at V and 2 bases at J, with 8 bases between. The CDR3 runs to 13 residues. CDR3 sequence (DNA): TGCAGCGTTGAAGAAGGGACACCCTACGAGCAGTACTTC. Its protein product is CSVEEGTPYEQYF.

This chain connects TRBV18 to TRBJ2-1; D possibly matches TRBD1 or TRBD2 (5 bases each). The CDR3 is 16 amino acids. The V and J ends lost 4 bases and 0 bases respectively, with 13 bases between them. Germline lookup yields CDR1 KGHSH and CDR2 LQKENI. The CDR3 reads CASSLSGARSYNEQFF. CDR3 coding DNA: TGTGCCAGCTCACTTTCCGGGGCTCGCTCCTACAATGAGCAGTTCTTC.

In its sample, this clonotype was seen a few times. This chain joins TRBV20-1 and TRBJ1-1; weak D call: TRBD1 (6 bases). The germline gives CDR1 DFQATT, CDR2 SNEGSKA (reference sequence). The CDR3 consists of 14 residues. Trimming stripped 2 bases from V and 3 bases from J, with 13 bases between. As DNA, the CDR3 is TGCAGTGCTAGACCGACAGGTTGGGACACTGAAGCTTTCTTT. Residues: CSARPTGWDTEAFF.

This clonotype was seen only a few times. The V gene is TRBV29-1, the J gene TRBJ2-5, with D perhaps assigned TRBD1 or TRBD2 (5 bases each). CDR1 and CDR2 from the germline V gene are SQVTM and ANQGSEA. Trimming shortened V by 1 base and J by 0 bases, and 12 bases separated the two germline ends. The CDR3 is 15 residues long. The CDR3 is CSVEGVGTDQETQYF. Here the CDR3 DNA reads TGCAGCGTTGAAGGGGTGGGGACGGACCAAGAGACCCAGTACTTC.

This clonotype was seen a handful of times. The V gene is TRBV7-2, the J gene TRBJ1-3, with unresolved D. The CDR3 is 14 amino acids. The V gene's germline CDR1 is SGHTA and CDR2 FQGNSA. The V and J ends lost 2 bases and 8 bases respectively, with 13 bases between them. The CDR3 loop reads CASSLWWETDTIYF. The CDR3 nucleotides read TGTGCCAGCAGCTTATGGTGGGAAACGGACACCATATATTTT.

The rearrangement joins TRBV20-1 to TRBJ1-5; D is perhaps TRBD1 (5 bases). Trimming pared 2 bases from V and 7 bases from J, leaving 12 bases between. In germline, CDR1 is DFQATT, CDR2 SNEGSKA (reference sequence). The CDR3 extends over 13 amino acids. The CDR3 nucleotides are TGCAGTGCTAGACGGCAGGGTGGCCAGCCCCAGCATTTT. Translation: CSARRQGGQPQHF.

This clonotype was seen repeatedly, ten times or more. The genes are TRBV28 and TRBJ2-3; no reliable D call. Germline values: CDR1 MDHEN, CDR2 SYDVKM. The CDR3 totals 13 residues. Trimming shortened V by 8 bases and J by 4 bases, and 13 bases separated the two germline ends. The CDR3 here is CASLEAFADTQYF. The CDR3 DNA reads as TGTGCCAGCTTGGAAGCGTTCGCAGATACGCAGTATTTT.

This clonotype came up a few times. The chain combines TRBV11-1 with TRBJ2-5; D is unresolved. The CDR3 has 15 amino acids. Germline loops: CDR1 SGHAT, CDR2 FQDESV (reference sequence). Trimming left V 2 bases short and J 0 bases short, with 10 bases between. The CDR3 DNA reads TGTGCCAGCAGCTTAAGTCGTGACAACCAAGAGACCCAGTACTTC. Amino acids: CASSLSRDNQETQYF.

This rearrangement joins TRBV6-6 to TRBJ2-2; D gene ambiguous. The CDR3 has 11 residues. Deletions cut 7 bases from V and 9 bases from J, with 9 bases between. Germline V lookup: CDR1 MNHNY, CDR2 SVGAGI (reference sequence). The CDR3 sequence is CASTGAWELFF. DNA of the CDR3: TGTGCCAGCACCGGAGCGTGGGAGCTGTTTTTT.

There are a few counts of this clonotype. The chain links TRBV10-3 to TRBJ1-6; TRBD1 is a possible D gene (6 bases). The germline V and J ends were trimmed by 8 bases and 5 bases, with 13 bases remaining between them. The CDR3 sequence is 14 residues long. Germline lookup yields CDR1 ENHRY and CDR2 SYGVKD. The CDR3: CAIRPTGDNSPLHF. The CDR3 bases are TGTGCCATCCGACCGACAGGTGATAATTCACCCCTCCACTTT.

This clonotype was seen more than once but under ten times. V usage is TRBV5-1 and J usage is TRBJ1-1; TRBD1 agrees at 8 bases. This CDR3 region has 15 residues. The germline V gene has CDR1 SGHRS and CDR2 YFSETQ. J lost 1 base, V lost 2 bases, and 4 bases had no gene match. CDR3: CASSFAGGSNTEAFF. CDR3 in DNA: TGCGCCAGCAGCTTCGCAGGGGGCTCGAACACTGAAGCTTTCTTT. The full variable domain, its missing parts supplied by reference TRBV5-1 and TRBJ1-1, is KAGVTQTPRYLIKTRGQQVTLSCSPISGHRSVSWYQQTPGQGLQFLFEYFSETQRNKGNFPGRFSGRQFSNSRSEMNVSTLELGDSALYLCASSFAGGSNTEAFFGQGTRLTVV.

The CDR3 spells CASTKGGGGPRVGETQYF. The CDR3, as DNA: TGTGCCAGCACCAAAGGGGGCGGGGGGCCCCGGGTGGGAGAGACCCAGTACTTC. This chain connects TRBV6-1 to TRBJ2-5, with D possibly TRBD2 on 8 matching bases. The CDR3 covers 18 residues. The V gene's germline CDR1 is MNHNS and CDR2 SASEGT. V was cut by 7 bases and J by 4 bases, with 28 bases left in between.

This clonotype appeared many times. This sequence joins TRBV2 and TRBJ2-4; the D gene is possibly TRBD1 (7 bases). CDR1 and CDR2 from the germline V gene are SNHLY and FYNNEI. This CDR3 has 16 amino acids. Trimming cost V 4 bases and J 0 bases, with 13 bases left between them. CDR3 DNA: TGTGCCAGCAGTGTACACCAGGGGGGAGCCAAAAACATTCAGTACTTC. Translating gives CASSVHQGGAKNIQYF.

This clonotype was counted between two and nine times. The CDR3 is CAISETGTGEGYTF. In DNA, the CDR3 is TGTGCCATCAGTGAGACCGGGACAGGGGAAGGCTACACCTTC. This chain links TRBV10-3 with TRBJ1-2; 10 bases are a match to TRBD1. The CDR3 is made up of 14 amino acids. V lost 2 bases to trimming and J lost 8 bases; unmatched junction nucleotides: 5. Germline-derived CDR1 and CDR2 are ENHRY and SYGVKD.

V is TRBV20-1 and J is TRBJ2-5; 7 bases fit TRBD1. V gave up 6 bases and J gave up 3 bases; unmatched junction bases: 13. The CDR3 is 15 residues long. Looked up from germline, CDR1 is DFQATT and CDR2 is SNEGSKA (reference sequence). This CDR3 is CSARSIGTVKETQYF. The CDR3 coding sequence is TGCAGTGCCCGCTCGATTGGGACAGTTAAAGAGACCCAGTACTTC.